This T cell receptor (beta chain) is drawn from a study of CD8 T cells in Susac syndrome (dated by TCRdb to between 2018 and 2021). In terms of the full investigation: The study used repertoire sequencing to test whether antigen drove CD8+ T cell activation and differentiation in Susac syndrome.

The research as a whole found: The number of individuals in the TCR sequencing and HLA analysis was acknowledged as relatively small.

The CDR3 holds 14 amino acids from the cysteine to the phenylalanine. Just CDR3 DNA is preserved here, 42 bases in frame from base 1. Based on the germline V gene (reference sequence), the CDR1 and CDR2 sequences are SEHNR and FQNEAQ. The junction carries 14 bases between V and J, which are trimmed by 5 bases and 9 bases respectively. As concerns this clonotype: The target of this receptor is not known. No much larger clonotype is one base removed from it; base qualities were not supplied.

RNA was extracted using the RNeasy kit, and roughly 0.45 to 1 microgram was reverse transcribed with random hexamers. TCR beta CDR3 regions were amplified with the immunoSEQ multiplex PCR assay covering 54 Vbeta and 13 Jbeta segments. PCR amplification bias was corrected by using a synthetic template baseline for primer optimization and computational correction. The authors' analysis ran thus. Only productive sequences were kept, with reads annotated to V, D and J genes according to IMGT and analyzed in immunoSEQ Analyzer. Clonality was computed as one minus Shannon entropy normalized by log2 of the number of productive unique sequences. For each patient and control, public and private clones were evaluated among the 100 most prevalent clones. Susac-specific clones were defined as absent from healthy and MS cohorts, over a thousand published viral clones and other ImmuneACCESS disease sequences. TCRdb passed the public sequencing reads through fastp at Q25 and MiXCR, retaining productive beta sequences. Each entry merges the rows of one CDR3 protein and shows their most common DNA and genes. These V and J calls rely on TCRdb rather than the paper's analysis. Across this sample there are approximately 180,000 distinct CDR3 sequences, with about 93% seen only once. The leading ten clones occupy approximately 0.094% of the sample.

High-throughput TCR beta sequencing profiled peripheral blood CD8+ and CD4+ T cells from healthy donors, Susac syndrome patients and multiple sclerosis patients. The multiple sclerosis controls were treatment-naive patients whose relapsing-remitting disease, either stable or active, fulfilled the revised McDonald criteria. Bulk CD8+ and CD4+ T cells were purified by magnetic negative isolation, while CD8+ TEMRA cells were enriched using FACS. Blood was drawn into EDTA tubes, processed within 24 hours, and PBMCs were isolated by density gradient centrifugation. PBMCs intended for TCR sequencing were cryopreserved in liquid nitrogen and thawed later in a water bath at 37 degrees C. The sorted or isolated CD4+, CD8+ and CD8+ TEMRA cells reached a purity of at least 90%.

What was sequenced was CD4+ T cells from PBMCs. The chain couples TRBV7-9 to TRBJ1-6, and perhaps TRBD1 as D gene, on 6 matching bases. This TCR was sampled from a human donor with multiple sclerosis. The DNA sequence is TGTGCCAGCAGCCCCGCAGGGGTTGCTTCACCCCTCCACTTT. Protein translation: CASSPAGVASPLHF.